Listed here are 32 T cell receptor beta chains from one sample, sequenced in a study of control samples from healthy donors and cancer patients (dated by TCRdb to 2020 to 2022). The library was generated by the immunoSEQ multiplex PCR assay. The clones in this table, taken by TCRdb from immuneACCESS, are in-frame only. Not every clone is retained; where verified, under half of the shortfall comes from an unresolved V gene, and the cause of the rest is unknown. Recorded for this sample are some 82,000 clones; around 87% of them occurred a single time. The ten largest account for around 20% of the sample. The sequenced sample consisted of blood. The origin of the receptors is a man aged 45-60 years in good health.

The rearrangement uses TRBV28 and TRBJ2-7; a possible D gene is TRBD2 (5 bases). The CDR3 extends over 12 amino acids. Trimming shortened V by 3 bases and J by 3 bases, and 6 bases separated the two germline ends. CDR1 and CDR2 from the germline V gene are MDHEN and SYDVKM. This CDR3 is CASSFEGYEQYV. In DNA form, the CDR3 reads TGTGCCAGCAGTTTCGAGGGCTACGAGCAGTACGTC.

CDR3 bases: TGTGCCAGCAGCTTAAGGGGTACATACAATCAGCCCCAGCATTTT. It codes for CASSLRGTYNQPQHF. The gene calls are TRBV13 and TRBJ1-5, with a possible D match to TRBD1 (5 bases). Germline V gene lookup returns CDR1 PRHDT and CDR2 FYEKMQ (reference sequence). Trimming left V 2 bases short and J 3 bases short, with 11 bases between. The CDR3 sequence is 15 residues long.

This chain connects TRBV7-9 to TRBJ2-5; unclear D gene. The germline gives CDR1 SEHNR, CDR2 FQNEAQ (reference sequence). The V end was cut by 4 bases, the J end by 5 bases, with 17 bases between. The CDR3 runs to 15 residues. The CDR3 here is CASSSTYHSVETQYF. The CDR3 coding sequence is TGTGCCAGCAGCTCGACATACCACAGTGTGGAGACCCAGTACTTC.

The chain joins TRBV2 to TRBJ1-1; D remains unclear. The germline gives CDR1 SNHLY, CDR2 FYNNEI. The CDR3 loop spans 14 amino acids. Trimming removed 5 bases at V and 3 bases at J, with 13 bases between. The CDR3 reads CASSLSGRDTEAFF. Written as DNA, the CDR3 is TGTGCCAGCAGTCTCTCGGGGAGGGACACTGAAGCTTTCTTT.

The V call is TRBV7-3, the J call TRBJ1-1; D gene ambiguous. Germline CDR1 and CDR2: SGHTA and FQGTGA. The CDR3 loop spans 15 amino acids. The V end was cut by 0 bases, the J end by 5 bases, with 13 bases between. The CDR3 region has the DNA TGTGCCAGCAGCTTAACGGCAGGCAGTGTGACTGAAGCTTTCTTT. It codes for CASSLTAGSVTEAFF. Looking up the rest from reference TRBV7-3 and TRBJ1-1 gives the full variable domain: GAGVSQTPSNKVTEKGKYVELRCDPISGHTALYWYRQSLGQGPEFLIYFQGTGAADDSGLPNDRFFAVRPEGSVSTLKIQRTERGDSAVYLCASSLTAGSVTEAFFGQGTRLTVV.

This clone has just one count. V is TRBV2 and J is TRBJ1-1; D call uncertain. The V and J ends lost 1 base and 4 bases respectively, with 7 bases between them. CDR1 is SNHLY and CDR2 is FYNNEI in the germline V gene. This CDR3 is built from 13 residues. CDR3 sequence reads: CASSEGKATEAFF. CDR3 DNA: TGTGCCAGCAGTGAAGGGAAGGCCACTGAAGCTTTCTTT.

CDR3 in DNA: TGTGCCAGTAGTATTACGGAGAACTATGGCTACACCTTC. The encoded protein is CASSITENYGYTF. The chain couples TRBV19 to TRBJ1-2; the D is unclear. The length of the CDR3 is 13 residues. V dropped 3 bases and J dropped 2 bases, with 7 bases sitting between them. CDR1 LNHDA and CDR2 SQIVND come from the germline V gene (reference sequence). The variable domain in full, completed from reference TRBV19 and TRBJ1-2, reads DGGITQSPKYLFRKEGQNVTLSCEQNLNHDAMYWYRQDPGQGLRLIYYSQIVNDFQKGDIAEGYSVSREKKESFPLTVTSAQKNPTAFYLCASSITENYGYTFGSGTRLTVV.

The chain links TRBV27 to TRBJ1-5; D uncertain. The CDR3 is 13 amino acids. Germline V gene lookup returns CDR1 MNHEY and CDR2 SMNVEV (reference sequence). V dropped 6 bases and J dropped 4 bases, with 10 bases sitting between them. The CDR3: CASSPFRNQPQHF. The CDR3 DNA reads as TGTGCCAGCAGCCCCTTCCGGAATCAGCCCCAGCATTTT.

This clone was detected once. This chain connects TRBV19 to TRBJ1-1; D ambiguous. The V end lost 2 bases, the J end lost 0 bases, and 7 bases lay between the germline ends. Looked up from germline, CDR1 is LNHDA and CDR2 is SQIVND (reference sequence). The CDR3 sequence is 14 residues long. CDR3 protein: CASSINYMNTEAFF. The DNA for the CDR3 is TGTGCCAGTAGTATAAATTACATGAACACTGAAGCTTTCTTT.

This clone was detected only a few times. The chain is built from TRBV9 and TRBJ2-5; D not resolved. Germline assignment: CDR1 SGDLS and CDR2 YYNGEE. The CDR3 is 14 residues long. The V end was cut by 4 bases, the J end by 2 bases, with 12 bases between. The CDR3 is CASSPPLGQETQYF. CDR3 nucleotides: TGTGCCAGCAGCCCCCCCTTAGGGCAAGAGACCCAGTACTTC.

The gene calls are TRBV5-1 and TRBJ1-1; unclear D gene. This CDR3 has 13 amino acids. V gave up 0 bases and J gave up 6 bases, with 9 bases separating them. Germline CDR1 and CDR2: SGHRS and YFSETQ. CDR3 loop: CASSLDSQAEAFF. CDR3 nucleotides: TGCGCCAGCAGCTTGGACAGTCAGGCTGAAGCTTTCTTT.

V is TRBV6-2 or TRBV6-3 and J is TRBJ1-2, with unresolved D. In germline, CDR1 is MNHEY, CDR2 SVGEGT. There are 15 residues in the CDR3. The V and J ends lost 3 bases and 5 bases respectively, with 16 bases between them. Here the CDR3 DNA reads TGTGCCAGCAGTTATCTTACAGAGACGGGTTATGGCTACACCTTC. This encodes CASSYLTETGYGYTF.

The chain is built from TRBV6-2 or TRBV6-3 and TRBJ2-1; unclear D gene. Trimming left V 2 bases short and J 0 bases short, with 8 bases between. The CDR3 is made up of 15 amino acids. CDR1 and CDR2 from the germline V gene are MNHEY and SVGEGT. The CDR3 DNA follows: TGTGCCAGCAGTTACCGACTCAACTCCTACAATGAGCAGTTCTTC. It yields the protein CASSYRLNSYNEQFF.

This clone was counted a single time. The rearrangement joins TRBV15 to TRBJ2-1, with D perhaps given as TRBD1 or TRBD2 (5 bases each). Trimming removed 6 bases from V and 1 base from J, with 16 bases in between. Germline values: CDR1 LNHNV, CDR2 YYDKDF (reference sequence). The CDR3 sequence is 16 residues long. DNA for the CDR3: TGTGCCACCAGAGGGGAAGGGGAGCGGTCCTACAATGAGCAGTTCTTC. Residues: CATRGEGERSYNEQFF.

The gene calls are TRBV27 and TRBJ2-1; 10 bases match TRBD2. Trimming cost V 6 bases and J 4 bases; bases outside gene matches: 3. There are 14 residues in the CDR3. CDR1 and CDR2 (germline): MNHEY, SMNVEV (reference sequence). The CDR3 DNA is TGTGCCAGCAGCCGGACTAGCGGATACAATGAGCAGTTCTTC. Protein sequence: CASSRTSGYNEQFF.

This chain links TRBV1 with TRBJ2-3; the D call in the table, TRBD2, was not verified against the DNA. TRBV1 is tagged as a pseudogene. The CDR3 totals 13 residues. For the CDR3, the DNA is TGCACCAGCGAATCTTCCTCCCGGGATACGCAGTATTTT. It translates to CTSESSSRDTQYF.

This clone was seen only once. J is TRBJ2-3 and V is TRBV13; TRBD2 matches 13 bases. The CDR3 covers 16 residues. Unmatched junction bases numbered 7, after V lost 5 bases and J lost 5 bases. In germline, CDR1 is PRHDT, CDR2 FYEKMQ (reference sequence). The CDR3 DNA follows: TGTGCCAGCAGCGAAAAGCGACTAGCGGGGGGAGATACGCAGTATTTT. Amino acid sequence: CASSEKRLAGGDTQYF. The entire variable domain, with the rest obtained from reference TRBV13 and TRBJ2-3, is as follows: AAGVIQSPRHLIKEKRETATLKCYPIPRHDTVYWYQQGPGQDPQFLISFYEKMQSDKGSIPDRFSAQQFSDYHSELNMSSLELGDSALYFCASSEKRLAGGDTQYFGPGTRLTVL.

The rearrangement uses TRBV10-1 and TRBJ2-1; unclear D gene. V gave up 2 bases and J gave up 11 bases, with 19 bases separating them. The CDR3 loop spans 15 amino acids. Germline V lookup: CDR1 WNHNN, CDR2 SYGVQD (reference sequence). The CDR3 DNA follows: TGCGCCAGCAGTGAGGTAGCCCTGAGCCAAAGTCAGCAGTTCTTC. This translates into CASSEVALSQSQQFF.

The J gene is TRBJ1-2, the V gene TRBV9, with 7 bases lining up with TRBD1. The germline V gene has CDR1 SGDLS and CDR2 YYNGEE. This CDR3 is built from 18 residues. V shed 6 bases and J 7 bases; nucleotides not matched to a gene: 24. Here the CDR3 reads CASNPRGGRQGFKFGYTF. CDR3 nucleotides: TGTGCCAGCAACCCGAGGGGGGGGAGACAGGGTTTCAAGTTTGGCTACACCTTC.

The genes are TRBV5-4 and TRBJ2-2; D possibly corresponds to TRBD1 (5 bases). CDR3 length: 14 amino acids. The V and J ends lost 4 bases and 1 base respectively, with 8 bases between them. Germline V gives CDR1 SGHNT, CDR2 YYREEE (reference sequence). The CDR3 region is CASSRGQNTGELFF. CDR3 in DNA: TGTGCCAGCAGCCGTGGACAGAACACCGGGGAGCTGTTTTTT.

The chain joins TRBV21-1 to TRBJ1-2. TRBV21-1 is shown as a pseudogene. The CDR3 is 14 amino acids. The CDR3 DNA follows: TGTGCCAGCAGCAAATTCGGGGGAAACCGTGGCTACACCTTC. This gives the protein CASSKFGGNRGYTF.

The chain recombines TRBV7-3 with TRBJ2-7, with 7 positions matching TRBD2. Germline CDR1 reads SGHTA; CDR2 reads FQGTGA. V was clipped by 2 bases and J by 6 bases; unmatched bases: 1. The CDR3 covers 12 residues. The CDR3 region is CASSLGLGEQYV. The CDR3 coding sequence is TGTGCCAGCAGCTTAGGACTAGGCGAGCAGTACGTC.

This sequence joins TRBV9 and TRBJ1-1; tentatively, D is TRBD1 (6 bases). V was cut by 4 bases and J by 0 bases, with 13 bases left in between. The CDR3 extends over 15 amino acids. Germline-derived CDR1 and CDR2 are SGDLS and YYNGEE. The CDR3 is CASSPSAGVNTEAFF. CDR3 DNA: TGTGCCAGCAGCCCGTCGGCAGGGGTGAACACTGAAGCTTTCTTT.

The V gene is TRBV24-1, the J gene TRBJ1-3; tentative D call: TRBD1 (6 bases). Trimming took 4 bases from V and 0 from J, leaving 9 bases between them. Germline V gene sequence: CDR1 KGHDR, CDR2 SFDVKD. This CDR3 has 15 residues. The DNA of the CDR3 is TGTGCCACCAGTGAATCGACAGGCTCTGGAAACACCATATATTTT. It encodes CATSESTGSGNTIYF.

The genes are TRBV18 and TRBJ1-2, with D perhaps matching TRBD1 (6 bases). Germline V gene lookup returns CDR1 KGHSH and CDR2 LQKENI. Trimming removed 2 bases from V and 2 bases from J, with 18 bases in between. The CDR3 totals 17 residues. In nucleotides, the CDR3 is TGTGCCAGCTCACCAACCCAGGGGCCGGCCTACAACTATGGCTACACCTTC. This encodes CASSPTQGPAYNYGYTF.

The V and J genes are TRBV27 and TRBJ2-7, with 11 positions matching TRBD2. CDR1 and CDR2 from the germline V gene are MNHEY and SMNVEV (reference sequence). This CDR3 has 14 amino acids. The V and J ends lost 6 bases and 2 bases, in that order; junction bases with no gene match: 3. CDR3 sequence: CASSRLAGTYEQYF. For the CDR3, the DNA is TGTGCCAGCAGCCGACTAGCGGGGACCTACGAGCAGTACTTC.

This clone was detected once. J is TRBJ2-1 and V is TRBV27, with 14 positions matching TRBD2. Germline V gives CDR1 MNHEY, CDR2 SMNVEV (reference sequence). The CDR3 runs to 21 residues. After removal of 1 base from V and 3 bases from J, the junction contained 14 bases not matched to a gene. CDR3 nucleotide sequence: TGTGCCAGCAGTTTATACCCCCAAGGGACTAGCGGGGGCCGATTCTACAATGAGCAGTTCTTC. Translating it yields CASSLYPQGTSGGRFYNEQFF.

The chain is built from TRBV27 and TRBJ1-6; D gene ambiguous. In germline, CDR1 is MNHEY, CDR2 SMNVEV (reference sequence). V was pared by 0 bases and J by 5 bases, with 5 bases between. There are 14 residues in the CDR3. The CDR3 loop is CASSLSWDNSPLHF. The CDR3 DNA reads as TGTGCCAGCAGTTTATCGTGGGATAATTCACCCCTCCACTTT.

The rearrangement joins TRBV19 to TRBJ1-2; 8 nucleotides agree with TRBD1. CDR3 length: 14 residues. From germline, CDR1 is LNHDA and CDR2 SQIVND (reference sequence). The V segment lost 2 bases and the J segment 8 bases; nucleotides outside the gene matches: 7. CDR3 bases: TGTGCCAGTAGTATACCGGCAGGGGGCTTAGGCTACACCTTC. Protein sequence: CASSIPAGGLGYTF.

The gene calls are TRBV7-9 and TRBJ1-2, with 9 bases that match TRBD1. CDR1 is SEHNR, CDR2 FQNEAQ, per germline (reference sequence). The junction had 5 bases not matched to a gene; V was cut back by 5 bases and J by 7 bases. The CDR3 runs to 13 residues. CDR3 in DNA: TGTGCCAGCAGCCGGGGACAGGGTGTTGGCTACACCTTC. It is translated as CASSRGQGVGYTF.

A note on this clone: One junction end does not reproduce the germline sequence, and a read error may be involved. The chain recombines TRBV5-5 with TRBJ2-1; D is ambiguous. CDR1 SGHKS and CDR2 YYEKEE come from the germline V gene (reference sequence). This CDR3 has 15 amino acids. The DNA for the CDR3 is TGTGCCAGCAGGTTGGACCCTGTGTCCTACAATGAGCAGTTCTTC. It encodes CASRLDPVSYNEQFF.

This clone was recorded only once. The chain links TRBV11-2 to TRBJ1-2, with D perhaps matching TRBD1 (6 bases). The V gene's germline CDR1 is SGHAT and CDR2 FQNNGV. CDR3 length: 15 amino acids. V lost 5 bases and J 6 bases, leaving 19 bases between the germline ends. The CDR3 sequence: CASSTPDWTENGYTF. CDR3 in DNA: TGTGCCAGCAGCACCCCGGATTGGACAGAAAATGGCTACACCTTC.